These 29 T cell receptor beta chains were all obtained from the same sample, sequenced in a study of T cell repertoires in cytomegalovirus infection (dated by TCRdb to the late 2010s). TCRdb names Illumina HiSeq 1500 as the instrument used. In TCRdb, the public reads were trimmed at Q25 with fastp and aligned with MiXCR, with productive beta chains retained. For every CDR3 protein sequence, its rows merge into one entry that carries the most common genes and DNA. Here the sample has over 150,000 distinct CDR3 sequences; 13% to 15% occur a single time. The ten largest clones add up to over 25% of the sample. Material for sequencing was PBMCs. These TCRs come from a human donor in good health (CMV status not recorded). Some clones in this sample may be carry-over from other donors' samples.

The table lists this clonotype with a few counts. V is TRBV6-8 and J is TRBJ1-4; 8 bases are shared with TRBD1. J lost 11 bases, V lost 3 bases, and 5 bases had no gene match. This CDR3 contains 13 residues. Germline V gives CDR1 MNHGY, CDR2 SAAAGT. CDR3 loop: CASSYRDRLKLFF. The CDR3 nucleotides read TGTGCCAGCAGTTATCGGGACAGGCTGAAACTGTTTTTT.

This clonotype has a count of ten or more. V and J are TRBV28 and TRBJ2-5, with D perhaps matching TRBD1 (5 bases). This CDR3 region has 15 residues. The V gene's germline CDR1 is MDHEN and CDR2 SYDVKM. The V end lost 6 bases, the J end lost 5 bases, and 19 bases lay between the germline ends. CDR3 sequence: CASSPTGALWETQYF. DNA of the CDR3: TGTGCCAGCAGCCCTACTGGGGCCCTTTGGGAGACCCAGTACTTC. The whole variable domain, filled in from reference TRBV28 and TRBJ2-5, reads DVKVTQSSRYLVKRTGEKVFLECVQDMDHENMFWYRQDPGLGLRLIYFSYDVKMKEKGDIPEGYSVSREKKERFSLILESASTNQTSMYLCASSPTGALWETQYFGPGTRLLVL.

In its sample, this clonotype was seen a few times. The chain joins TRBV20-1 to TRBJ1-3, with TRBD1 identical over 7 bases. There are 13 residues in the CDR3. The germline V gene has CDR1 DFQATT and CDR2 SNEGSKA (reference sequence). Unmatched junction bases numbered 1, after V lost 0 bases and J lost 5 bases. This CDR3 is CSAREQGRNTIYF. CDR3 bases: TGCAGTGCTAGAGAACAGGGGAGAAACACCATATATTTT.

This clonotype was found once. V is TRBV3-1 and J is TRBJ2-1; the D is unclear. The length of the CDR3 is 16 residues. Germline CDR1 LGHDT, CDR2 YNNKEL (reference sequence). Trimming cost V 0 bases and J 0 bases, with 9 bases left between them. CDR3 sequence: CASSQDRNPSYNEQFF. The CDR3 DNA is TGTGCCAGCAGCCAAGACAGAAACCCCTCCTACAATGAGCAGTTCTTC.

With respect to this clonotype: This sequence may be a read error, since a much larger clone differs from it by one base. The V call is TRBV19, the J call TRBJ2-3, with 11 nucleotides matching TRBD2. CDR3 size: 16 residues. The germline CDR1 and CDR2 sequences are LNHDA and SQIVND (reference sequence). The chain's CDR3 is CARSRNPSGGYDTQYF. In DNA form, the CDR3 reads TGTGCCAGAAGTAGAAACCCTAGCGGGGGGTATGACACGCAGTATTTT.

This clonotype was seen many times. In nucleotides, the CDR3 is TGCGCCAGCAGCCGTGATCCGAACGGGGCAGATACGCAGTATTTT. As protein: CASSRDPNGADTQYF. This chain uses TRBV4-1 with TRBJ2-3; D perhaps matches TRBD2 (5 bases). V was pared by 4 bases and J by 4 bases, with 15 bases between. This CDR3 has 15 amino acids. Germline loops: CDR1 MGHRA, CDR2 YSYEKL.

This clonotype was observed many times. The gene calls are TRBV12-3 or TRBV12-4 and TRBJ2-1; D unresolved. The CDR3 is made up of 11 amino acids. V lost 5 bases, J lost 8 bases, and 7 bases lay in between. The CDR3 loop reads CASSPRDEQFF. The CDR3 nucleotides are TGTGCCAGCAGTCCCCGGGATGAGCAGTTCTTC.

This clonotype was detected many times. The V and J genes are TRBV7-2 and TRBJ2-7, with 8 nucleotides matching TRBD1. V was pared by 5 bases and J by 5 bases, with 14 bases of the junction left unmatched. CDR3 length: 16 residues. Germline V lookup: CDR1 SGHTA, CDR2 FQGNSA. Here the CDR3 DNA reads TGTGCCAGCAGCATACAGGGGGTTGGTATCGGCAACGAGCAGTACTTC. Translating it yields CASSIQGVGIGNEQYF.

The DNA of the CDR3 is TGCAGTGCTAGAGATACTGAGGACCCCCCGGGTACGCAGTATTTT. This translates into CSARDTEDPPGTQYF. The rearrangement joins TRBV20-1 to TRBJ2-3; D unclear. Trimming took 0 bases from V and 8 from J, leaving 18 bases between them. Germline-derived CDR1 and CDR2 are DFQATT and SNEGSKA (reference sequence). The CDR3 is made up of 15 amino acids.

This clonotype was detected ten times or more. DNA for the CDR3: TGTGCCAGCTCACCGGGACTAAAAGAGACCCAGTACTTC. This gives the protein CASSPGLKETQYF. The rearrangement joins TRBV18 to TRBJ2-5; 7 nucleotides agree with TRBD2. This CDR3 spans 13 amino acids. With 3 bases clipped from V and 3 bases from J, the junction kept 1 base outside the gene matches. The V gene's germline CDR1 is KGHSH and CDR2 LQKENI.

This clonotype has a count of ten or more. The V call is TRBV24-1, the J call TRBJ2-4, with 8 bases matching TRBD1. CDR1 and CDR2 (germline): KGHDR, SFDVKD. The CDR3 loop spans 12 amino acids. Trimming at V came to 4 bases and at J to 16 bases, leaving 8 bases not matched to a gene. In nucleotides, the CDR3 is TGTGCCACCAGTGAGAGACAGGGGCCTAGATACTTC. As protein: CATSERQGPRYF.

This chain connects TRBV5-1 to TRBJ2-1, with 9 bases identical to TRBD1. CDR1 SGHRS and CDR2 YFSETQ come from the germline V gene. This CDR3 has 14 residues. Trimming took 3 bases from V and 7 from J; bases not matched to a gene: 5. The CDR3 nucleotides read TGCGCCAGCAGCTGGGACAGGGTGGGGAATGAGCAGTTCTTC. Translation: CASSWDRVGNEQFF.

The CDR3 coding sequence is TGTGCCAGCAGGAAGCGGGAATCCTACGAGCAGTACTTC. Protein product: CASRKRESYEQYF. This chain joins TRBV6-1 and TRBJ2-7; 7 bases agree with TRBD2. CDR1 and CDR2 (germline): MNHNS, SASEGT. Trimming cost V 6 bases and J 1 base; bases outside gene matches: 3. This CDR3 has 13 amino acids.

V usage is TRBV25-1 and J usage is TRBJ2-1, with TRBD2 matching over 10 bases. The germline CDR1 and CDR2 sequences are MGHDK and SYGVNS. With V trimmed by 1 base and J by 9 bases, 9 bases remained unmatched. The CDR3 is made up of 16 amino acids. The CDR3 is CASSEWGAGGPGEQFF. The CDR3 nucleotides are TGTGCCAGCAGTGAATGGGGAGCGGGAGGGCCGGGTGAGCAGTTCTTC.

The CDR3 nucleotides are TGTGCCAGCAGTTTTAGCACAGGGAACACTGAAGCTTTCTTT. Translated: CASSFSTGNTEAFF. V gene TRBV12-3 or TRBV12-4 combines with J gene TRBJ1-1, with a weak D call TRBD1 (5 bases). V dropped 3 bases and J dropped 1 base, with 9 bases sitting between them. CDR3 size: 14 residues.

The rearrangement joins TRBV20-1 to TRBJ1-1; D might be TRBD1 (5 bases). Trimming cost V 2 bases and J 5 bases, with 9 bases left between them. The CDR3 has 12 amino acids. CDR1 is DFQATT and CDR2 is SNEGSKA in the germline V gene (reference sequence). Here the CDR3 DNA reads TGCAGTGCTAGACAGGGAGGGACTGAAGCTTTCTTT. It encodes CSARQGGTEAFF.

This chain uses TRBV3-1 with TRBJ1-3; the D gene is possibly TRBD1 (5 bases). Germline V gene lookup returns CDR1 LGHDT and CDR2 YNNKEL (reference sequence). V lost 0 bases to trimming and J lost 1 base, with 7 bases between them. This CDR3 has 15 amino acids. CDR3 sequence (DNA): TGTGCCAGCAGCCAAGAATCAGGGTCTGGAAACACCATATATTTT. It yields the protein CASSQESGSGNTIYF.

Ten or more counts support this clonotype. V is TRBV7-2 and J is TRBJ1-3, with D possibly matching TRBD1 (5 bases). From germline, CDR1 is SGHTA and CDR2 FQGNSA. This CDR3 contains 15 residues. Trimming took off 1 base at V and 4 bases at J, with 11 bases between the two ends. This CDR3 reads CASSLGGAGGNTIYF. The CDR3 nucleotides read TGTGCCAGCAGCTTAGGGGGCGCGGGGGGAAACACCATATATTTT.

This clonotype appeared many times. The chain employs TRBV6-1 and TRBJ1-4; D unclear. This CDR3 contains 12 residues. V was trimmed by 6 bases and J by 8 bases, leaving 10 bases between them. Germline-derived CDR1 and CDR2 are MNHNS and SASEGT. The CDR3: CASSVEGEKLFF. CDR3 nucleotides: TGTGCCAGCAGCGTCGAAGGGGAAAAACTGTTTTTT.

Ten or more counts support this clonotype. This chain uses TRBV12-5 with TRBJ1-1, with D maybe TRBD1 (6 bases). V dropped 9 bases and J dropped 1 base, with 12 bases sitting between them. CDR1 and CDR2 from the germline V gene are LGHNT and FRNRAP. This CDR3 spans 13 amino acids. The CDR3 here is CASRGQRNTEAFF. In DNA form, the CDR3 reads TGTGCTAGCCGGGGGCAGAGGAACACTGAAGCTTTCTTT.

The gene calls are TRBV12-3 or TRBV12-4 and TRBJ1-2; D unclear. The V end lost 5 bases, the J end lost 4 bases, and 8 bases lay between the germline ends. This CDR3 contains 12 residues. CDR3 sequence (DNA): TGTGCCAGCAGTACCCTGGGCTATGGCTACACCTTC. The encoded protein is CASSTLGYGYTF.

This clonotype was recorded many times. V gene TRBV15 combines with J gene TRBJ1-5; maybe TRBD1 (5 bases). The CDR3 extends over 14 amino acids. V was clipped by 4 bases and J by 1 base, with 8 bases between them. Germline-derived CDR1 and CDR2 are LNHNV and YYDKDF (reference sequence). CDR3 protein: CATSMGRSNQPQHF. In DNA form, the CDR3 reads TGTGCCACCAGCATGGGACGGAGCAATCAGCCCCAGCATTTT.

This clonotype was counted ten times or more. This chain joins TRBV12-3 or TRBV12-4 and TRBJ1-1; D gene uncertain. Deletions cut 5 bases from V and 3 bases from J, with 16 bases between. The CDR3 contains 15 residues. For the CDR3, the DNA is TGTGCCAGCAGTCTCCTCAATAACGGGGACACTGAAGCTTTCTTT. It codes for CASSLLNNGDTEAFF.

This clonotype was found a few times. This may stem from a read error, because a much larger clone lies one nucleotide away. V gene TRBV9 combines with J gene TRBJ2-6; the D is unclear. The V end lost 0 bases, the J end lost 0 bases, and 4 bases lay between the germline ends. This CDR3 comprises 15 residues. CDR1 SGDLS and CDR2 YYNGEE come from the germline V gene. CDR3 coding DNA: TGTGCCAGCAGCGTAGTGGGCTCTGGGGCCAACGTCCTGACTTTC. Its translation is CASSVVGSGANVLTF. The entire variable domain, with the rest obtained from reference TRBV9 and TRBJ2-6, is as follows: DSGVTQTPKHLITATGQRVTLRCSPRSGDLSVYWYQQSLDQGLQFLIQYYNGEERAKGNILERFSAQQFPDLHSELNLSSLELGDSALYFCASSVVGSGANVLTFGAGSRLTVL.

The genes are TRBV20-1 and TRBJ2-5; 8 bases line up with TRBD1. Per germline, CDR1 DFQATT and CDR2 SNEGSKA (reference sequence). The CDR3 runs to 13 residues. V gave up 5 bases and J gave up 4 bases; unmatched junction bases: 6. The CDR3 sequence: CSAADRVRETQYF. The CDR3 bases are TGCAGTGCTGCGGACAGGGTTCGAGAGACCCAGTACTTC.

This clonotype has a handful of counts. The chain couples TRBV20-1 to TRBJ1-6; D may be TRBD1 (5 bases). Germline CDR1 DFQATT, CDR2 SNEGSKA (reference sequence). V was clipped by 0 bases and J by 0 bases, with 12 bases between them. CDR3 length: 17 residues. The CDR3 sequence is CSARDLGAGSYNSPLHF. In DNA, the CDR3 is TGCAGTGCTAGAGATCTAGGGGCAGGCTCCTATAATTCACCCCTCCACTTT.

V and J are TRBV28 and TRBJ2-3, with D possibly being TRBD2 (6 bases). The CDR3 totals 17 residues. V gave up 0 bases and J gave up 0 bases, with 13 bases separating them. Germline V gene lookup returns CDR1 MDHEN and CDR2 SYDVKM. The CDR3 sequence is CASSLWRGDSSTDTQYF. The CDR3, as DNA: TGTGCCAGCAGTTTATGGAGAGGGGACTCTAGCACAGATACGCAGTATTTT.

CDR3 DNA sequence: TGCGCCAGCAGCTTGAGCTCGGGGGGGGAGACCCAGTACTTC. Residues: CASSLSSGGETQYF. The chain is built from TRBV5-1 and TRBJ2-5; TRBD2 aligns across 8 bases. V dropped 1 base and J dropped 5; count of bases not matched to a gene: 4. Germline CDR1 is SGHRS and CDR2 is YFSETQ. The length of the CDR3 is 14 residues.

This clonotype appeared many times. The rearrangement joins TRBV7-2 to TRBJ2-7; 13 bases are shared with TRBD2. Unmatched junction bases numbered 3, after V lost 1 base and J lost 3 bases. Germline V lookup: CDR1 SGHTA, CDR2 FQGNSA. There are 16 residues in the CDR3. The DNA of the CDR3 is TGTGCCAGCAGCTTAGGCAGACTAGCGGGGGGCTACGAGCAGTACTTC. It codes for CASSLGRLAGGYEQYF. The full variable domain, with the rest looked up from reference TRBV7-2 and TRBJ2-7, is GAGVSQSPSNKVTEKGKDVELRCDPISGHTALYWYRQSLGQGLEFLIYFQGNSAPDKSGLPSDRFSAERTGGSVSTLTIQRTQQEDSAVYLCASSLGRLAGGYEQYFGPGTRLTVT.